This T cell receptor (beta chain) was profiled in a study of early T cells in non-severe SARS-CoV-2 infection. CDR3 length equals 13 residues. V was clipped by 6 bases and J by 1 base, with 10 bases between them. Looked up from germline, CDR1 is SGHRS and CDR2 is YFSETQ. Via MiXCR, TCRdb re-called the 5' RACE reads, giving one row per CDR3 protein. The data contain over 70,000 distinct CDR3 sequences, over 13% of them singletons. V is TRBV5-1 and J is TRBJ1-1; the D is unclear. The source of this sequence is an adult who was a healthcare worker with PCR-confirmed SARS-CoV-2 infection or an uninfected control (not recorded which). Source material: whole blood. CDR3 coding DNA: TGCGCCAGCACCATAATGGGGAACACTGAAGCTTTCTTT. It translates to CASTIMGNTEAFF.